The rows below give T cell receptor beta chains drawn from one sample of a study of blood T cell repertoires in COVID-19. The data were produced by immunoSEQ multiplex PCR, yet TCRdb's version contains in-frame clones alone and is incomplete. The data hold under 45,000 clones, with around 86% observed a single time. The sequenced material came from peripheral blood. The receptor source for this set is a man aged 35-49 years with active COVID-19. Each CDR3 is given with its conserved first and last residue. The order of the fields is CDR3 DNA, CDR3 protein, clone size, J gene, V gene, D gene. The D gene is left open where the match is weak. Clone size is shown for a subset of rows, as once, few, many or a class of expanded clone.

TGCGCCAGCAGCCAAGATATTGCCAGGTCCAATGAGCAGTTCTTC	CASSQDIARSNEQFF	NA	TRBJ2-1	TRBV4-1	NA
TGTGCCAGCAGCCCCGCCCTGACTAGCGACAGCACAGATACGCAGTATTTT	CASSPALTSDSTDTQYF	NA	TRBJ2-3	TRBV12-1	NA
TGTGCCAGCAGTCCGGGGGGGGATACGCAGTATTTT	CASSPGGDTQYF	NA	TRBJ2-3	TRBV6-5	TRBD2
TGTGCCAGCAGTTTCTTCGAGACAGCCAGCAATCAGCCCCAGCATTTT	CASSFFETASNQPQHF	NA	TRBJ1-5	TRBV28	NA
TGCGCCACGCAACTAGGAGGGTTGGGCGATACGCAGTATTTT	CATQLGGLGDTQYF	NA	TRBJ2-3	TRBV23-1	NA
TGTGCCTGGAGTGTATTTAGGGGGAGGGGAGGTTACGAGCAGTACTTC	CAWSVFRGRGGYEQYF	NA	TRBJ2-7	TRBV30	NA
TGTGCCAGCAGCTCGCCGACCGGGAGCTCCTACAATGAGCAGTTCTTC	CASSSPTGSSYNEQFF	once	TRBJ2-1	TRBV5-4	NA
TGCGCCAGCAGTGATCTAGAGTGGCGGGAGAGCCGGGATGAGCAGTTCTTC	CASSDLEWRESRDEQFF	NA	TRBJ2-1	TRBV10-1	TRBD2
TGCAGCGTTGCAACAGGGGGCACAGATACGCAGTATTTT	CSVATGGTDTQYF	once	TRBJ2-3	TRBV29-1	TRBD1
TGTGCCAGCAGTTTCGTTCTTGGGGCCCGGGACTATGGCTACACCTTC	CASSFVLGARDYGYTF	NA	TRBJ1-2	TRBV28	NA
TGCGCCAGCAGCGAGTACAGGGGAAAGCCTGAAGCTTTCTTT	CASSEYRGKPEAFF	NA	TRBJ1-1	TRBV5-1	TRBD1
TGTGCCAGCAGTTATGAGAGCAGCAATCAGCCCCAGCATTTT	CASSYESSNQPQHF	NA	TRBJ1-5	TRBV6-1	NA
TGTGCCAGCAGCTTCAGGCGTGTCGCAGATACGCAGTATTTT	CASSFRRVADTQYF	NA	TRBJ2-3	TRBV7-3	NA
TGTGCCAGCAGCTCCCGCGGGGGGCACAGCACCGGGGAGCTGTTTTTT	CASSSRGGHSTGELFF	NA	TRBJ2-2	TRBV7-2	TRBD2
TGTGCCAGTAGTATGCGGGGACAGCCCCAGCATTTT	CASSMRGQPQHF	NA	TRBJ1-5	TRBV19	NA
TGTGCCAGTAGTCAGAGGGCTAACTATGGCTACACCTTC	CASSQRANYGYTF	NA	TRBJ1-2	TRBV19	NA
TGTGCCAGCAGCTTAGGAAGAGGGTATGGCTACACCTTC	CASSLGRGYGYTF	NA	TRBJ1-2	TRBV7-8	NA
TGTGCCTGGTATACCAGCTCTGGAAACACCATATATTTT	CAWYTSSGNTIYF	NA	TRBJ1-3	TRBV30	NA
TGTGCCAGTACCCCAGGGGGGTTTTCCACTGAAGCTTTCTTT	CASTPGGFSTEAFF	NA	TRBJ1-1	TRBV19	TRBD1
TGTGCCTGGAGTAGCGGCCCCTACGAGCAGTACTTC	CAWSSGPYEQYF	NA	TRBJ2-7	TRBV30	NA
TGTGCCAGCAGTTTATCTAGCGCCCCCTACAATGAGCAGTTCTTC	CASSLSSAPYNEQFF	NA	TRBJ2-1	TRBV27	NA
TGTGCCACCAGCAGAGTACCGGTCCCGAACACTGAAGCTTTCTTT	CATSRVPVPNTEAFF	NA	TRBJ1-1	TRBV15	NA
TGCGCCAGCAGCTCCGGGTCGGGGGGACATGAGCAGTTCTTC	CASSSGSGGHEQFF	NA	TRBJ2-1	TRBV5-1	TRBD2
TGTGCCAGCACCCATGCGACAGGGGCGGCAGATACGCAGTATTTT	CASTHATGAADTQYF	once	TRBJ2-3	TRBV11-2	TRBD1
TGTGCCAGCAGCCTACAGGGACCCAATCAGCCCCAGCATTTT	CASSLQGPNQPQHF	NA	TRBJ1-5	TRBV7-9	NA
TGTGCCAGCAGCTTGAATCTAGCGGGGTCCCAAGAGACCCAGTACTTC	CASSLNLAGSQETQYF	once	TRBJ2-5	TRBV5-6	TRBD2
TGCGCCAGCAGACTGAACTACGAGCAGTACTTC	CASRLNYEQYF	NA	TRBJ2-7	TRBV5-1	NA
TGTGCCAGCAGTGATGGACTGCTAGCCAAAAACATTCAGTACTTC	CASSDGLLAKNIQYF	NA	TRBJ2-4	TRBV6-1	NA
TGTGCCAGCAGCTTACTACAAGAGACCCAGTACTTC	CASSLLQETQYF	once	TRBJ2-5	TRBV6-2/TRBV6-3	NA
TGTGCCAGCAGTCCCCTCCCAGCGGGAGAGGATACGCAGTATTTT	CASSPLPAGEDTQYF	NA	TRBJ2-3	TRBV28	TRBD2
TGTGCCTGGAGTGTTGGGGGGGGCGACTACACCTTC	CAWSVGGGDYTF	NA	TRBJ1-2	TRBV30	NA
TGTGCCTGGAGGCCCTTCGAGGACGAGCAGTACTTC	CAWRPFEDEQYF	NA	TRBJ2-7	TRBV30	NA
TGTGCCAGCTCGAGCGGGTCCAGCACAGATACGCAGTATTTT	CASSSGSSTDTQYF	NA	TRBJ2-3	TRBV11-3	NA
TGTGCCAGTAGTATAGATCTGTACAGCGGTCGTTCACCCCTCCACTTT	CASSIDLYSGRSPLHF	once	TRBJ1-6	TRBV19	NA
TGCGCCAGCAGAGACCGACAGGGGGTGAACTATGGCTACACCTTC	CASRDRQGVNYGYTF	NA	TRBJ1-2	TRBV5-1	TRBD1
TGTGCCACCTCCCGGGAGCCTAGCCCAGATACGCAGTATTTT	CATSREPSPDTQYF	NA	TRBJ2-3	TRBV5-4	NA
TGTGCCATCAGTGACCTCCTGGGGGCAGGCACTGAAGCTTTCTTT	CAISDLLGAGTEAFF	NA	TRBJ1-1	TRBV10-3	NA
TGTGCCAGCAGTATTGGGACATCCTATGGCTACACCTTC	CASSIGTSYGYTF	once	TRBJ1-2	TRBV28	NA
TGTGCCACCAGTGATTTGCGGGATATCACAGATACGCAGTATTTT	CATSDLRDITDTQYF	NA	TRBJ2-3	TRBV24-1	NA
TGTGCCAGCAGGTCCGGACTAAATGAGCAGTTCTTC	CASRSGLNEQFF	NA	TRBJ2-1	TRBV27	NA
TGCGCCAGCCGGGATGGGACTAGCACAGATACGCAGTATTTT	CASRDGTSTDTQYF	few	TRBJ2-3	TRBV5-1	NA
TGTGCCAGCAGCCTCGGACTAGCGGGGTACAATGAGCAGTTCTTC	CASSLGLAGYNEQFF	NA	TRBJ2-1	TRBV5-8	TRBD2
TGTGCCAGCAGCTTGGCCCGGAGGGAGACCCAGTACTTC	CASSLARRETQYF	NA	TRBJ2-5	TRBV5-6	NA
TGTGCCAGTAGTGGAGGGGATAGCAATCAGCCCCAGCATTTT	CASSGGDSNQPQHF	NA	TRBJ1-5	TRBV19	NA
TGTGCCAGCAGCCTAGAGCGGGGGCAAGAGACCCAGTACTTC	CASSLERGQETQYF	NA	TRBJ2-5	TRBV5-4	TRBD2
TGCGCCAGCACTTATGGGGACAGGGGCTATGGCTACACCTTC	CASTYGDRGYGYTF	NA	TRBJ1-2	TRBV5-1	TRBD1
TGTGCCAGCAATGGGGGAGGAACCCCCTATGGCTACACCTTC	CASNGGGTPYGYTF	NA	TRBJ1-2	TRBV5-6	NA
TGTGCCAGTACCTCCAGGGCACCGATGAACACTGAAGCTTTCTTT	CASTSRAPMNTEAFF	NA	TRBJ1-1	TRBV28	NA
TGTGCCAGCAGCCAAAGACGGGGAAGGTATTACAATGAGCAGTTCTTC	CASSQRRGRYYNEQFF	once	TRBJ2-1	TRBV5-4	NA
TGTGCCAGCAGTTCTCGGACAGGGAGCAATCAGCCCCAGCATTTT	CASSSRTGSNQPQHF	NA	TRBJ1-5	TRBV28	TRBD1
TGCGCCAGCAGCCAAGATAACCGGGGAGGCGGCTACACCTTC	CASSQDNRGGGYTF	once	TRBJ1-2	TRBV4-1	NA
TGTGCCAGCAGTGGTTCGGGCAGGGGAACCTCTGGGGCCAACGTCCTGACTTTC	CASSGSGRGTSGANVLTF	NA	TRBJ2-6	TRBV2	NA
TGTGCCATCAGTGAGGGGGCGGGAGCGGACAATGAGCAGTTCTTC	CAISEGAGADNEQFF	NA	TRBJ2-1	TRBV10-3	TRBD2